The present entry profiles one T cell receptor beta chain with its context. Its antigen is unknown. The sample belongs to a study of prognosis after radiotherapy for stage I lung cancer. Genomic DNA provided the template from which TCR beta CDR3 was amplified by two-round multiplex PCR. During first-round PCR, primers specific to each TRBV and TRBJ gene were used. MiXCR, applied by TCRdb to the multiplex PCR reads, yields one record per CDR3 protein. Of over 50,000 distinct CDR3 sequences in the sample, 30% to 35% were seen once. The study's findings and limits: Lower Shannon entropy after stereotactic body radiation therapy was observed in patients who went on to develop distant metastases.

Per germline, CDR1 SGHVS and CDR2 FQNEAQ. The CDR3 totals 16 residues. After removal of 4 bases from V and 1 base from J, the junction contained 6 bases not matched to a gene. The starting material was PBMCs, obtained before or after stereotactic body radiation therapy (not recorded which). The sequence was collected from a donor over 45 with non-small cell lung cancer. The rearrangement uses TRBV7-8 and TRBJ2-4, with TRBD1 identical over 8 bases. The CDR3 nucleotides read TGTGCCAGCAGCTCAGGACAGGGCCTGGCCAAAAACATTCAGTACTTC. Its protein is CASSSGQGLAKNIQYF.